A single sample gave rise to the 14 T cell receptor beta chains below, sequenced in a study of CD8 T cells in ankylosing spondylitis. TCRdb re-derived calls from the 5' RACE reads in MiXCR, one entry per CDR3 protein. There are about 130,000 distinct CDR3 sequences in the sample; around 9.7% occur only once, and approximately 3.4% lies in the top ten. The sequencing input was blood, either unsorted or a sorted T cell fraction (not recorded which). All receptors come from a male donor with ankylosing spondylitis or in good health (not recorded which).

J is TRBJ1-6 and V is TRBV12-3 or TRBV12-4; possible D gene TRBD1, 5 bases. This CDR3 is 15 amino acids long. Trimming took 0 bases from V and 6 from J, leaving 9 bases between them. The CDR3: CASSLAGAINSPLHF. DNA for the CDR3: TGTGCCAGCAGTTTAGCCGGGGCGATTAATTCACCCCTCCACTTT.

The table lists this clonotype with many counts. The V call is TRBV5-6, the J call TRBJ2-1, with 11 bases matching TRBD2. CDR1 is SGHDT, CDR2 YYEEEE, per germline. J lost 4 bases, V lost 6 bases, and 6 bases had no gene match. The CDR3 is 15 amino acids. The CDR3, as DNA: TGTGCCAGCACCGCCGGGACTAGCGGATACAATGAGCAGTTCTTC. It codes for CASTAGTSGYNEQFF.

This clonotype occurred many times. The genes are TRBV29-1 and TRBJ2-1; TRBD2 aligns across 9 bases. The germline gives CDR1 SQVTM, CDR2 ANQGSEA. The CDR3 contains 15 residues. With V trimmed by 4 bases and J by 4 bases, 8 bases remained unmatched. The CDR3 nucleotides read TGCAGCGTTGGGGTCGCGGGAGGGCCGTACAATGAGCAGTTCTTC. This gives the protein CSVGVAGGPYNEQFF.

This clonotype was seen ten or more times. The V and J genes are TRBV29-1 and TRBJ2-3; D is perhaps TRBD1 (7 bases). V lost 7 bases, J lost 2 bases, and 13 bases lay in between. The CDR3 length is 13 residues. The germline CDR1 and CDR2 sequences are SQVTM and ANQGSEA. The CDR3 reads CSGGTVNTDTQYF. CDR3 nucleotides: TGCAGCGGCGGGACAGTAAACACAGATACGCAGTATTTT.

The V call is TRBV12-3 or TRBV12-4, the J call TRBJ2-1; D call uncertain. Trimming shortened V by 1 base and J by 9 bases, and 10 bases separated the two germline ends. The CDR3 consists of 13 residues. The CDR3 loop reads CASSLGGQVEQFF. In nucleotides, the CDR3 is TGTGCCAGCAGTTTAGGGGGTCAGGTTGAGCAGTTCTTC.

Ten or more counts support this clonotype. The rearrangement uses TRBV7-2 and TRBJ2-3; 9 nucleotides match TRBD2. Germline V gives CDR1 SGHTA, CDR2 FQGNSA. Unmatched junction bases numbered 9, after V lost 2 bases and J lost 6 bases. The CDR3 is made up of 16 amino acids. CDR3 DNA sequence: TGTGCCAGCAGCTTAAGACTAGCGGCCCCCATGGATACGCAGTATTTT. It encodes CASSLRLAAPMDTQYF.

This clonotype was seen repeatedly, ten times or more. The chain joins TRBV7-2 to TRBJ2-7; 11 bases are shared with TRBD2. Germline lookup yields CDR1 SGHTA and CDR2 FQGNSA. The length of the CDR3 is 15 residues. V lost 3 bases to trimming and J lost 4 bases; unmatched junction nucleotides: 5. The CDR3 protein is CASSFLAGGGYEQYF. The CDR3 DNA reads as TGTGCCAGCAGCTTTCTAGCGGGAGGTGGGTACGAGCAGTACTTC.

This clonotype was observed at least ten times. The CDR3 coding sequence is TGCAGTGCTACTCTTCGGACTAGCGGGATGTTAGATACGCAGTATTTT. Its translation is CSATLRTSGMLDTQYF. The rearrangement links TRBV20-1 to TRBJ2-3; 12 bases fit TRBD2. The junction had 10 bases not matched to a gene; V was cut back by 4 bases and J by 5 bases. This CDR3 is 16 amino acids long. From germline, CDR1 is DFQATT and CDR2 SNEGSKA (reference sequence).

CDR3 sequence reads: CASSFSREVLVPYEQYF. The DNA of the CDR3 is TGTGCCAGCAGCTTTTCCCGGGAGGTACTGGTCCCCTACGAGCAGTACTTC. The chain has TRBV7-2 and TRBJ2-7; TRBD2 aligns across 7 bases. V shed 3 bases, J shed 2 bases, and the junction held 13 bases outside the gene matches. The germline CDR1 and CDR2 sequences are SGHTA and FQGNSA. The CDR3 runs 17 residues.

At least ten counts were recorded for this clonotype. The chain couples TRBV9 to TRBJ2-5, with 8 bases that match TRBD2. V lost 4 bases and J lost 3; bases outside the gene matches: 2. The germline V gene has CDR1 SGDLS and CDR2 YYNGEE. The CDR3 is made up of 13 amino acids. CDR3 residues: CASSTSGKETQYF. CDR3 bases: TGTGCCAGCAGCACTAGCGGAAAAGAGACCCAGTACTTC.

This clonotype was counted many times. The chain couples TRBV12-3 or TRBV12-4 to TRBJ2-1, with D possibly TRBD2 on 6 matching bases. The CDR3 is made up of 14 amino acids. V lost 7 bases, J lost 4 bases, and 14 bases lay in between. The CDR3 sequence: CASTVSGQYNEQFF. CDR3 bases: TGTGCCAGCACCGTTAGCGGACAATACAATGAGCAGTTCTTC.

The chain combines TRBV30 with TRBJ2-2; D ambiguous. The CDR3 contains 13 residues. Trimming pared 0 bases from V and 5 bases from J, leaving 7 bases between. Germline assignment: CDR1 GTSNPN and CDR2 SVGIG (reference sequence). This chain's CDR3 is CAWSVGITGELFF. The CDR3 DNA reads TGTGCCTGGAGTGTTGGCATTACCGGGGAGCTGTTTTTT.

The chain joins TRBV7-8 to TRBJ2-1, with 9 bases aligning to TRBD2. The CDR3 sequence is 17 residues long. CDR1 is SGHVS and CDR2 is FQNEAQ in the germline V gene. V dropped 4 bases and J dropped 4; count of bases not matched to a gene: 11. CDR3 region: CASSSIGGTSRYNEQFF. The CDR3 nucleotides are TGTGCCAGCAGCTCGATAGGGGGGACTAGCAGATACAATGAGCAGTTCTTC.

This clonotype was detected many times. The rearrangement joins TRBV7-2 to TRBJ1-5; TRBD1 matches 7 bases. The CDR3 is 15 amino acids. Germline loops: CDR1 SGHTA, CDR2 FQGNSA. Trimming cost V 4 bases and J 5 bases; bases outside gene matches: 8. CDR3 sequence reads: CASSYIGTVYQPQHF. The CDR3 DNA reads TGTGCCAGCAGCTATATCGGGACAGTCTATCAGCCCCAGCATTTT.